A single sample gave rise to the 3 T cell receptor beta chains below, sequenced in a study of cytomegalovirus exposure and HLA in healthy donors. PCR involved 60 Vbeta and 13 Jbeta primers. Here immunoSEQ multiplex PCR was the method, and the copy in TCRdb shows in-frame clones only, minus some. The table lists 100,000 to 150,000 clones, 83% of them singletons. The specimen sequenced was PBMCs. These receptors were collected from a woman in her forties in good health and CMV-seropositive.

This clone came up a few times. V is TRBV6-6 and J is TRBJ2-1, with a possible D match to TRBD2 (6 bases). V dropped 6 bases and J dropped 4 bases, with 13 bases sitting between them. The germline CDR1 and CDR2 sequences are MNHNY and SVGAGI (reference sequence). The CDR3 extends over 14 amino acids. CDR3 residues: CASSRGKGYNEQFF. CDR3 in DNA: TGTGCCAGCAGCCGCGGGAAGGGGTACAATGAGCAGTTCTTC.

Here the CDR3 reads CAISGASGYYNEQFF. The DNA for the CDR3 is TGTGCCATCAGTGGGGCTAGCGGCTACTACAATGAGCAGTTCTTC. V is TRBV10-3 and J is TRBJ2-1; the match to TRBD2 covers 7 bases. The CDR3 contains 15 residues. Germline lookup yields CDR1 ENHRY and CDR2 SYGVKD. With 4 bases clipped from V and 3 bases from J, the junction kept 6 bases outside the gene matches.

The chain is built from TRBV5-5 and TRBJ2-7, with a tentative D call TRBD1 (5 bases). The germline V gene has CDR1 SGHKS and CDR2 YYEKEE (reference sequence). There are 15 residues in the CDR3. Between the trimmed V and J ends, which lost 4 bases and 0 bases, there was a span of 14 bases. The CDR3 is CASSDGKGFSYEQYF. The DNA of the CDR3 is TGTGCCAGCAGCGACGGCAAGGGGTTCTCCTACGAGCAGTACTTC. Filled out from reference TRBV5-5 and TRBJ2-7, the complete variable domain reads DAGVTQSPTHLIKTRGQQVTLRCSPISGHKSVSWYQQVLGQGPQFIFQYYEKEERGRGNFPDRFSARQFPNYSSELNVNALLLGDSALYLCASSDGKGFSYEQYFGPGTRLTVT.